Listed here are 22 T cell receptor beta chains from one sample, sequenced in a study of blood T cells in healthy people across ages. PCR was performed a second time for 7 to 11 cycles using a sample-barcoded 5' primer and a J-beta primer mix. TCRdb reprocessed the 5' RACE reads with MiXCR, giving one entry per CDR3 protein. This sample has approximately 780,000 distinct CDR3 sequences, with about a quarter found just once. These same data were also listed under a study on T cells of mothers and their children.

The sequencing input was blood. Receptor source: a boy between 10 and 17 years old in good health.

This clonotype turned up a few times. The gene calls are TRBV20-1 and TRBJ1-6, with TRBD1 matching over 8 bases. The length of the CDR3 is 14 residues. The V and J ends lost 4 bases and 7 bases, in that order; junction bases with no gene match: 6. Germline V gene sequence: CDR1 DFQATT, CDR2 SNEGSKA (reference sequence). CDR3 coding DNA: TGCAGTGCTACCCGGGACAGGACCAATTCACCCCTCCACTTT. Protein: CSATRDRTNSPLHF.

The chain's CDR3 is CASSRPHGTSGGAGETQYF. In nucleotides, the CDR3 is TGTGCCAGCAGTCGCCCCCATGGGACTAGCGGGGGGGCCGGGGAGACCCAGTACTTC. This chain joins TRBV2 and TRBJ2-5; 16 bases map to TRBD2. Per germline, CDR1 SNHLY and CDR2 FYNNEI. V shed 5 bases and J 5 bases; nucleotides not matched to a gene: 14. The CDR3 spans 19 residues. The entire variable domain, with the rest obtained from reference TRBV2 and TRBJ2-5, is as follows: EPEVTQTPSHQVTQMGQEVILRCVPISNHLYFYWYRQILGQKVEFLVSFYNNEISEKSEIFDDQFSVERPDGSNFTLKIRSTKLEDSAMYFCASSRPHGTSGGAGETQYFGPGTRLLVL.

Comments on this clonotype: A junction boundary mismatches the germline segment, possibly from a read error. This rearrangement joins TRBV29-1 to TRBJ2-5; weak D call: TRBD1 (6 bases). This CDR3 contains 12 residues. CDR1 and CDR2 (germline): SQVTM, ANQGSEA. The CDR3 nucleotides read TGCGGCGTCCGGGACATCGAAGAGACCCAGTACTTC. Translation gives CGVRDIEETQYF.

This clonotype was seen a few times. The chain employs TRBV5-1 and TRBJ2-7; D not certain. CDR1 is SGHRS, CDR2 YFSETQ, per germline. There are 13 residues in the CDR3. Trimming took off 0 bases at V and 4 bases at J, with 8 bases between the two ends. DNA of the CDR3: TGCGCCAGCAGCTTGGACTTCCAGTACGAGCAGTACTTC. This translates into CASSLDFQYEQYF.

This clonotype was observed a few times. The chain couples TRBV11-2 to TRBJ1-2; D not resolved. The germline V gene encodes CDR1 SGHAT and CDR2 FQNNGV. This CDR3 has 16 amino acids. Trimming took 3 bases from V and 4 from J, leaving 18 bases between them. CDR3 bases: TGTGCCAGCAGCTTTGTTGGGCTTGGGCCGGTCTATGGCTACACCTTC. Its protein product is CASSFVGLGPVYGYTF. The whole variable domain, remainder taken from reference TRBV11-2 and TRBJ1-2, is EAGVAQSPRYKIIEKRQSVAFWCNPISGHATLYWYQQILGQGPKLLIQFQNNGVVDDSQLPKDRFSAERLKGVDSTLKIQPAKLEDSAVYLCASSFVGLGPVYGYTFGSGTRLTVV.

Only a few counts were recorded for this clonotype. The rearrangement uses TRBV10-1 and TRBJ2-3; tentatively, D is TRBD2 (6 bases). The V end lost 7 bases, the J end lost 0 bases, and 8 bases lay between the germline ends. The germline V gene has CDR1 WNHNN and CDR2 SYGVQD (reference sequence). The CDR3 has 13 residues. The CDR3 DNA is TGCGCCAGCACGGGGACTAGCACAGATACGCAGTATTTT. Its translation: CASTGTSTDTQYF.

The V gene is TRBV6-1, the J gene TRBJ1-4; 7 nucleotides agree with TRBD1. The junction had 7 bases not matched to a gene; V was cut back by 7 bases and J by 5 bases. Germline V lookup: CDR1 MNHNS, CDR2 SASEGT. There are 14 residues in the CDR3. CDR3 sequence (DNA): TGTGCCAGCAAAGAAGGGGGCCTAAATGAAAAACTGTTTTTT. Translating gives CASKEGGLNEKLFF.

This clonotype was seen a few times. The chain couples TRBV12-3 or TRBV12-4 to TRBJ1-3; D possibly corresponds to TRBD1 (6 bases). CDR3 size: 16 residues. Trimming stripped 6 bases from V and 0 bases from J, with 15 bases between. CDR3 nucleotides: TGTGCCAGCAGCCAAGGTACAGGGCTCTCTGGAAACACCATATATTTT. It codes for CASSQGTGLSGNTIYF.

The CDR3: CASSPEAGDTEAFF. CDR3 coding DNA: TGCGCCAGCAGCCCAGAGGCAGGGGACACTGAAGCTTTCTTT. The chain employs TRBV4-1 and TRBJ1-1, with D possibly being TRBD1 (6 bases). The CDR3 is 14 amino acids. V lost 4 bases and J lost 3, with 12 bases in between. Germline CDR1 and CDR2: MGHRA and YSYEKL.

The J gene is TRBJ2-5, the V gene TRBV6-5; D not certain. Judging by the DNA end, TRBJ2-7 fits better; the J call may be wrong. Germline V gene sequence: CDR1 MNHEY, CDR2 SVGAGI. This CDR3 has 15 amino acids. CDR3 protein: CASSRTLHLTYEQYF. The CDR3 nucleotides read TGTGCCAGCAGCCGCACTTTACACCTAACCTACGAGCAGTACTTC.

The genes are TRBV7-2 and TRBJ2-6; D might be TRBD1 (6 bases). Looked up from germline, CDR1 is SGHTA and CDR2 is FQGNSA. V lost 6 bases to trimming and J lost 4 bases, with 13 bases between them. This CDR3 has 15 residues. The CDR3 nucleotides are TGTGCCAGCAGAAATACAGGGTCCGGGGCCAACGTCCTGACTTTC. Protein product: CASRNTGSGANVLTF.

V is TRBV5-8 and J is TRBJ1-2, with 9 bases fitting TRBD1. The CDR3 runs to 17 residues. CDR1 is SGHTS, CDR2 YDEGEE, per germline. V lost 4 bases and J lost 3; bases outside the gene matches: 13. Here the CDR3 reads CASSGPPGQGIDYGYTF. In nucleotides, the CDR3 is TGTGCCAGCAGCGGGCCGCCCGGACAGGGGATAGACTATGGCTACACCTTC.

In this sample, this clonotype turned up a few times. The chain couples TRBV7-3 to TRBJ2-5; TRBD2 is a possible D gene (6 bases). The J call is uncertain, as TRBJ2-1 better fits the DNA end. This CDR3 is built from 15 residues. Germline-derived CDR1 and CDR2 are SGHTA and FQGTGA. The CDR3 spells CASSSGGPEGNEQFF. The CDR3 DNA follows: TGTGCCAGCAGCTCCGGCGGTCCGGAGGGCAATGAGCAGTTCTTC.

This clonotype was detected once. This chain connects TRBV5-1 to TRBJ2-3; D remains ambiguous. This CDR3 spans 14 amino acids. CDR1 SGHRS and CDR2 YFSETQ come from the germline V gene. V lost 0 bases and J lost 7, with 12 bases in between. This chain's CDR3 is CASSLVGDENTQYF. The CDR3 DNA reads as TGCGCCAGCAGCTTGGTAGGCGACGAAAATACGCAGTATTTT.

The chain joins TRBV12-3 or TRBV12-4 to TRBJ2-1; D is ambiguous. CDR3 length: 14 residues. Trimming cost V 3 bases and J 4 bases, with 10 bases left between them. Here the CDR3 DNA reads TGTGCCAGCAGTTTTTATGAGGCATACAATGAGCAGTTCTTC. Translating gives CASSFYEAYNEQFF.

This clonotype turned up a few times. This chain joins TRBV7-2 and TRBJ1-2; TRBD1 might be the D (6 bases). V was trimmed by 0 bases and J by 2 bases, leaving 10 bases between them. CDR1 and CDR2 from the germline V gene are SGHTA and FQGNSA. The CDR3 length is 15 residues. CDR3 DNA sequence: TGTGCCAGCAGCTTAGCCTGGAGGGGGAACTATGGCTACACCTTC. This translates into CASSLAWRGNYGYTF.

This clonotype was seen a handful of times. CDR3 protein: CSVGRDPDTQYF. CDR3 in DNA: TGCAGCGTTGGAAGGGATCCAGATACGCAGTATTTT. This rearrangement joins TRBV29-1 to TRBJ2-3; D gene ambiguous. The V and J ends lost 4 bases and 4 bases respectively, with 9 bases between them. CDR1 and CDR2 (germline): SQVTM, ANQGSEA. This CDR3 region has 12 residues.

Remarks on this clonotype: The germline gene is not matched at one end of the junction; a read error may be the cause. The chain combines TRBV6-6 with TRBJ1-4, with a weak D call TRBD1 (5 bases). This CDR3 region has 16 residues. From germline, CDR1 is MNHNY and CDR2 SVGAGI (reference sequence). The CDR3: CASSYSNGGGDEKLFF. CDR3 DNA: TGTGCCAGCAGCTACTCGAACGGGGGAGGGGATGAAAAACTGTTTTTT.

In this sample, this clonotype turned up a few times. The chain links TRBV6-5 to TRBJ2-3, with TRBD2 identical over 8 bases. The CDR3 has 13 amino acids. The V and J ends lost 6 bases and 2 bases, in that order; junction bases with no gene match: 1. In germline, CDR1 is MNHEY, CDR2 SVGAGI. For the CDR3, the DNA is TGTGCCAGCAGACTAGCGGCCACAGATACGCAGTATTTT. This sequence encodes CASRLAATDTQYF.

CDR3 residues: CASRDSPNYGYTF. DNA of the CDR3: TGTGCCAGCAGGGACAGCCCTAACTATGGCTACACCTTC. This chain connects TRBV3-1 to TRBJ1-2; TRBD1 is a possible D gene (6 bases). Germline CDR1 LGHDT, CDR2 YNNKEL (reference sequence). The CDR3 totals 13 residues. Trimming shortened V by 6 bases and J by 0 bases, and 8 bases separated the two germline ends.

The V gene is TRBV5-5, the J gene TRBJ2-1; D not resolved. Germline V gives CDR1 SGHKS, CDR2 YYEKEE (reference sequence). The CDR3 sequence is 13 residues long. The V gene lost 4 bases and the J gene lost 10 bases, with 15 bases spanning the gap. The CDR3 DNA reads TGTGCCAGCAGCCGCGTGGGCGGTCGGGAGCAGTTCTTC. As protein: CASSRVGGREQFF.

The V call is TRBV5-1, the J call TRBJ1-2; D uncertain. V was trimmed by 0 bases and J by 4 bases, leaving 10 bases between them. Germline values: CDR1 SGHRS, CDR2 YFSETQ. The CDR3 totals 14 residues. CDR3: CASSLGSAAYGYTF. For the CDR3, the DNA is TGCGCCAGCAGCTTGGGTTCGGCAGCCTATGGCTACACCTTC.